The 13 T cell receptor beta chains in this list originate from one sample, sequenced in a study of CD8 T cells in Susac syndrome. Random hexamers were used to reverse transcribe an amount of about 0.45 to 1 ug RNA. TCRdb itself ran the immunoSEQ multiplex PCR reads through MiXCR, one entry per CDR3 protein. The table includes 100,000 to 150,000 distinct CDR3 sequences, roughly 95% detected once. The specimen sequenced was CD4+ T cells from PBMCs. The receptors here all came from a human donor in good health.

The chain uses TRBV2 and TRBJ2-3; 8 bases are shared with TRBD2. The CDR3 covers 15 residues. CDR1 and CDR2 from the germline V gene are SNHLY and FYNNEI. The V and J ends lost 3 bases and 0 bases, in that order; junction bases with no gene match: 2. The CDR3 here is CASSEASGSTDTQYF. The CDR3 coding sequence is TGTGCCAGCAGTGAGGCTAGCGGGAGCACAGATACGCAGTATTTT.

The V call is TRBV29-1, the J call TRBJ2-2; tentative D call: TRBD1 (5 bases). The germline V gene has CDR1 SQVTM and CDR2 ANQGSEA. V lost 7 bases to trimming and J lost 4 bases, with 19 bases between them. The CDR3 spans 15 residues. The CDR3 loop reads CSARYGAGGTGELFF. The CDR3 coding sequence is TGCAGCGCCCGCTATGGGGCCGGTGGCACCGGGGAGCTGTTTTTT.

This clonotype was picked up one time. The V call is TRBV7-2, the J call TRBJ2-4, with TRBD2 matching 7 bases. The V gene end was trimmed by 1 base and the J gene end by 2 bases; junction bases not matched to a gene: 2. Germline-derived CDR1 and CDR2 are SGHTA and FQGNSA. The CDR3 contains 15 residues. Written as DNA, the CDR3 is TGTGCCAGCAGCTTAGTGCGGGGGTCCAAAAACATTCAGTACTTC. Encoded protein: CASSLVRGSKNIQYF.

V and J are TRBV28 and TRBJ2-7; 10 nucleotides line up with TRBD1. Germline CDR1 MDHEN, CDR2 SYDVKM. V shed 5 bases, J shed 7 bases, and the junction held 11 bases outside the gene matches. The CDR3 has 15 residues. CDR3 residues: CASSAGGTGAGEQYF. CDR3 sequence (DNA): TGTGCCAGCAGTGCTGGGGGGACAGGGGCAGGGGAGCAGTACTTC. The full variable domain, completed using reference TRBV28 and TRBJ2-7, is DVKVTQSSRYLVKRTGEKVFLECVQDMDHENMFWYRQDPGLGLRLIYFSYDVKMKEKGDIPEGYSVSREKKERFSLILESASTNQTSMYLCASSAGGTGAGEQYFGPGTRLTVT.

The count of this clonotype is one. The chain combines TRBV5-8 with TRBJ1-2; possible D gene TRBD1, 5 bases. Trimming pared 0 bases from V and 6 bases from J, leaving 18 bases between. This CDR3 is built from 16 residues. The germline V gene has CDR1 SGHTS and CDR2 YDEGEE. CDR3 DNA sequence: TGTGCCAGCAGCTTGGTTGGGGACTTAGGGGTTGATGGCTACACCTTC. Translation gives CASSLVGDLGVDGYTF.

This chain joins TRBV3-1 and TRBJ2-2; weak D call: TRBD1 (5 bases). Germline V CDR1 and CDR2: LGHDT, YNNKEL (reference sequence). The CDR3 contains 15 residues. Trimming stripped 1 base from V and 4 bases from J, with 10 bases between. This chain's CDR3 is CASSQAPGITGELFF. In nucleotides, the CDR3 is TGTGCCAGCAGCCAAGCTCCAGGGATCACCGGGGAGCTGTTTTTT.

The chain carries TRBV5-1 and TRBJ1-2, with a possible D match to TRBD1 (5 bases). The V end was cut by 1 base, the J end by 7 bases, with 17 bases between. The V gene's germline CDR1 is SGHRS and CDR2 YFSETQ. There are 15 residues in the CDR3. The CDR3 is CASSLRDPERLGYTF. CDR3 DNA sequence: TGCGCCAGCAGCTTGAGGGACCCAGAACGGCTTGGCTACACCTTC. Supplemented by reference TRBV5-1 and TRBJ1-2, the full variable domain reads KAGVTQTPRYLIKTRGQQVTLSCSPISGHRSVSWYQQTPGQGLQFLFEYFSETQRNKGNFPGRFSGRQFSNSRSEMNVSTLELGDSALYLCASSLRDPERLGYTFGSGTRLTVV.

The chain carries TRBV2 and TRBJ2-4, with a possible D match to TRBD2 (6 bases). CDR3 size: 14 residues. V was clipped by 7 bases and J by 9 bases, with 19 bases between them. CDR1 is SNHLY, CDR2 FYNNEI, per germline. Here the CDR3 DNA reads TGTGCCAGCACCGAGGAGGGACGAATGGCCATTCAGTACTTC. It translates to CASTEEGRMAIQYF.

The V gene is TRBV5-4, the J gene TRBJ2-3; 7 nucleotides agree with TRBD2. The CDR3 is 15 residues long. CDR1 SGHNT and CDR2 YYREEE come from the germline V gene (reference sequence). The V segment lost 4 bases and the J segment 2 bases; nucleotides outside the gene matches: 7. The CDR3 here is CASSPTSSNTDTQYF. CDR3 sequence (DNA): TGTGCCAGCAGCCCGACTAGCTCCAACACAGATACGCAGTATTTT.

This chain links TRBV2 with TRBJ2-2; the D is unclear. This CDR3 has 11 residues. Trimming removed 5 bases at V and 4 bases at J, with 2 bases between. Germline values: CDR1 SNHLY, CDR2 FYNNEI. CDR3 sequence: CASSTTGELFF. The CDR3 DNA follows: TGTGCCAGCAGTACCACCGGGGAGCTGTTTTTT.

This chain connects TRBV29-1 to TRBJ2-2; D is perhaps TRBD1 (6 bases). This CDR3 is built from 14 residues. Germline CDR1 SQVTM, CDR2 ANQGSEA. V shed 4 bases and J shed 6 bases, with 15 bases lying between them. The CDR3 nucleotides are TGCAGCGTTGGCTGGACAGATTCGGCCGGGGAGCTGTTTTTT. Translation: CSVGWTDSAGELFF.

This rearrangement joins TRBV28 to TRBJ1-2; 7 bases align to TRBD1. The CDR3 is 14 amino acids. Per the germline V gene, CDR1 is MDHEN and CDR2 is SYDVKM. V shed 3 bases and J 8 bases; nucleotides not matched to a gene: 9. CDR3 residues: CASSFGTVQGGYTF. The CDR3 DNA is TGTGCCAGCAGTTTCGGGACAGTCCAAGGGGGCTACACCTTC.

The chain's CDR3 is CASSPRAVRGDTQYF. The CDR3, as DNA: TGTGCCAGCAGCCCACGAGCAGTCCGGGGAGATACGCAGTATTTT. J is TRBJ2-3 and V is TRBV7-9, with D possibly being TRBD2 (5 bases). V was pared by 5 bases and J by 5 bases, with 17 bases between. The V gene's germline CDR1 is SEHNR and CDR2 FQNEAQ (reference sequence). This CDR3 contains 15 residues.